A single TCR beta chain is shown here with its context. Its antigen remains unknown. The data were taken from a study of cytomegalovirus exposure and HLA in healthy donors. General study findings and limits: Accounts indicate the classifier identified cytomegalovirus status with strong specificity and sensitivity. According to the study, some 160 TCR beta chains were cytomegalovirus-associated. CMV antigen specificity was confirmed in vitro for a few CMV-associated chains.

Profiled with immunoSEQ multiplex PCR; TCRdb holds only in-frame clones, not every one. The sample contains 120,000 or so clones, roughly nine tenths of which appear only once. The donors belonged to the roughly 110-subject validation cohort, separate from the roughly 700-subject first cohort. The germline V gene encodes CDR1 SGHTS and CDR2 YDEGEE. Trimming left V 4 bases short and J 2 bases short, with 17 bases between. The CDR3 runs 16 residues. Sequenced input: PBMCs. The chain is built from TRBV5-8 and TRBJ2-3, with D maybe TRBD2 (6 bases). This clonotype was obtained from a man between 18 and 35 years old in good health and CMV-seropositive. The CDR3 sequence is CASSLGLPGDTDTQYF. The CDR3 DNA reads TGTGCCAGCAGCCTAGGACTACCTGGAGACACAGATACGCAGTATTTT.